Shown below are 20 T cell receptor beta chains from a single sample sequenced in a study of OX40 agonist ivuxolimab in advanced cancers. Library creation used the immunoSEQ multiplex PCR assay. In TCRdb, the immuneACCESS table is reduced to in-frame sequences with V and J assigned. These tables do not hold every clone; where another copy was compared, an unresolved V gene accounts for under half, and the others remain unexplained. The sample table lists fewer than 70,000 clones, about 91% of them with a count of one. About 13% of the sample rests with the top ten. The sample in question was CD4+ or CD8+ T cells sorted from blood, obtained in a trial of the OX40 agonist ivuxolimab. These receptors were collected from an adult with an advanced solid tumor such as melanoma, head and neck, liver or kidney cancer.

The chain uses TRBV7-6 and TRBJ2-3; 10 bases match TRBD2. J lost 11 bases, V lost 5 bases, and 13 bases had no gene match. Germline V CDR1 and CDR2: SGHVS, FNYEAQ. The CDR3 spans 15 residues. The CDR3 coding sequence is TGTGCCAGCAGCCCGGGACTAGCGACCCCGGGGGGGCAGTATTTT. Protein: CASSPGLATPGGQYF.

The rearrangement links TRBV19 to TRBJ2-1; D unclear. This CDR3 has 14 residues. Trimming removed 3 bases from V and 4 bases from J, with 10 bases in between. Germline-derived CDR1 and CDR2 are LNHDA and SQIVND (reference sequence). The CDR3 nucleotides read TGTGCCAGTAGTATGAACAGAAATTACAATGAGCAGTTCTTC. As protein: CASSMNRNYNEQFF.

This chain's CDR3 is CATSSSGSPRMRETQYF. CDR3 in DNA: TGTGCCACCAGCAGCTCAGGGAGTCCCCGGATGAGGGAGACCCAGTACTTC. This chain links TRBV15 with TRBJ2-5; tentatively, D is TRBD1 or TRBD2 (5 bases each). The germline V gene encodes CDR1 LNHNV and CDR2 YYDKDF (reference sequence). Trimming removed 3 bases at V and 5 bases at J, with 22 bases between. The CDR3 loop spans 17 amino acids.

The chain couples TRBV11-2 to TRBJ2-7, with D perhaps TRBD1 (6 bases). V was clipped by 0 bases and J by 2 bases, with 23 bases between them. From germline, CDR1 is SGHAT and CDR2 FQNNGV. CDR3 length equals 19 residues. CDR3 residues: CASSLDSDQRGGKPYEQYF. CDR3 coding DNA: TGTGCCAGCAGCTTAGACTCGGACCAGAGAGGGGGAAAGCCCTACGAGCAGTACTTC.

This chain connects TRBV27 to TRBJ2-7; 8 bases are a match to TRBD2. Germline assignment: CDR1 MNHEY and CDR2 SMNVEV (reference sequence). CDR3 size: 15 residues. V lost 2 bases, J lost 2 bases, and 5 bases stayed unmatched. Here the CDR3 DNA reads TGTGCCAGCAGTTTAACCGGGGGGGGGCCCTACGAGCAGTACTTC. This gives the protein CASSLTGGGPYEQYF.

V usage is TRBV6-5 and J usage is TRBJ2-7; tentative D call: TRBD1 (5 bases). The CDR3 has 14 residues. Germline lookup yields CDR1 MNHEY and CDR2 SVGAGI. Trimming cost V 2 bases and J 0 bases, with 8 bases left between them. The CDR3 here is CASSYGGHSYEQYF. In nucleotides, the CDR3 is TGTGCCAGCAGTTACGGTGGACACTCCTACGAGCAGTACTTC.

V usage is TRBV5-1 and J usage is TRBJ2-7; the match to TRBD2 covers 7 bases. V gave up 0 bases and J gave up 5 bases; unmatched junction bases: 5. Per germline, CDR1 SGHRS and CDR2 YFSETQ. This CDR3 contains 14 residues. The CDR3 nucleotides are TGCGCCAGCAGCTTGGACGGGAGGAGTGACGAGCAGTACTTC. Its translation is CASSLDGRSDEQYF.

This sequence joins TRBV19 and TRBJ2-7, with TRBD2 matching 11 bases. From germline, CDR1 is LNHDA and CDR2 SQIVND (reference sequence). The CDR3 loop spans 21 amino acids. J was trimmed by 3 bases and V by 1 base; bases with no gene match: 20. This CDR3 reads CASSIVGLAGGPFQPCYEQYF. CDR3 sequence (DNA): TGTGCCAGTAGTATAGTTGGGTTAGCGGGAGGGCCTTTTCAGCCATGCTACGAGCAGTACTTC.

The chain is built from TRBV7-2 and TRBJ2-1; D tentatively fits TRBD1 or TRBD2 (5 bases each). CDR3 length equals 11 residues. Germline loops: CDR1 SGHTA, CDR2 FQGNSA. The ends were cut back, 2 bases at V and 11 bases at J, with 7 bases in the middle. The CDR3 coding sequence is TGTGCCAGCAGCTTAATGGGACAGCAGTTCTTC. Translation: CASSLMGQQFF. The full variable domain, its missing parts supplied by reference TRBV7-2 and TRBJ2-1, is GAGVSQSPSNKVTEKGKDVELRCDPISGHTALYWYRQSLGQGLEFLIYFQGNSAPDKSGLPSDRFSAERTGGSVSTLTIQRTQQEDSAVYLCASSLMGQQFFGPGTRLTVL.

This chain links TRBV19 with TRBJ1-5, with 7 bases lining up with TRBD1. The germline V gene has CDR1 LNHDA and CDR2 SQIVND (reference sequence). The J segment lost 2 bases and the V segment lost 5 bases, leaving 6 bases of the junction unmatched. The CDR3 extends over 15 amino acids. The CDR3 sequence is CASSDLTGGNQPQHF. The CDR3 DNA reads as TGTGCCAGTAGTGATCTAACAGGGGGCAATCAGCCCCAGCATTTT. The full variable domain, its missing parts supplied by reference TRBV19 and TRBJ1-5, is DGGITQSPKYLFRKEGQNVTLSCEQNLNHDAMYWYRQDPGQGLRLIYYSQIVNDFQKGDIAEGYSVSREKKESFPLTVTSAQKNPTAFYLCASSDLTGGNQPQHFGDGTRLSIL.

The gene calls are TRBV27 and TRBJ2-7; TRBD2 agrees at 7 bases. Germline V gene lookup returns CDR1 MNHEY and CDR2 SMNVEV (reference sequence). CDR3 length equals 19 residues. Trimming removed 5 bases from V and 3 bases from J; junction bases left unmatched: 22. CDR3 nucleotide sequence: TGTGCCAGCAGTAGCCCCCGCGGGACGTCCTGGGCGGGAGTCTACGAGCAGTACTTC. This gives the protein CASSSPRGTSWAGVYEQYF.

This chain links TRBV5-1 with TRBJ1-2, with D perhaps TRBD1 (6 bases). The CDR3 runs to 18 residues. Germline CDR1 SGHRS, CDR2 YFSETQ. The V gene lost 2 bases and the J gene lost 2 bases, with 22 bases spanning the gap. CDR3 DNA: TGCGCCAGCAGCTTTCCTGACAGGAGTAGTAGTTTAAACTATGGCTACACCTTC. Translation gives CASSFPDRSSSLNYGYTF.

The genes are TRBV6-6 and TRBJ1-2; TRBD1 matches 7 bases. Trimming cost V 7 bases and J 4 bases; bases outside gene matches: 9. The CDR3 totals 14 residues. Germline CDR1 reads MNHNY; CDR2 reads SVGAGI (reference sequence). In nucleotides, the CDR3 is TGTGCCAGCACCGCGAGCAGGGGGGCCTATGGCTACACCTTC. This encodes CASTASRGAYGYTF.

This clone has more than one count but fewer than ten. This chain joins TRBV29-1 and TRBJ1-2; D remains ambiguous. CDR1 SQVTM and CDR2 ANQGSEA come from the germline V gene. CDR3 length equals 11 residues. V was trimmed by 1 base and J by 4 bases, leaving 4 bases between them. This CDR3 reads CSVEGSYGYTF. The CDR3, as DNA: TGCAGCGTTGAAGGCAGCTATGGCTACACCTTC.

The rearrangement uses TRBV7-6 and TRBJ2-1; 9 nucleotides align to TRBD2. The CDR3 is made up of 16 amino acids. Trimming cost V 3 bases and J 8 bases; bases outside gene matches: 11. Looked up from germline, CDR1 is SGHVS and CDR2 is FNYEAQ. The CDR3 coding sequence is TGTGCCAGCAGCTTTTTAGCGGGAGTCCCTGCAGATGAGCAGTTCTTC. Amino acid sequence: CASSFLAGVPADEQFF.

The chain employs TRBV28 and TRBJ1-5; 7 bases are a match to TRBD1. In germline, CDR1 is MDHEN, CDR2 SYDVKM. The CDR3 is 15 residues long. Germline trimming cut 6 bases from V and 0 bases from J; bases unmatched to any gene: 5. DNA of the CDR3: TGTGCCAGCAGACTGGACAGGTATAGCAATCAGCCCCAGCATTTT. Encoded protein: CASRLDRYSNQPQHF.

The genes are TRBV19 and TRBJ2-2; TRBD2 might be the D (5 bases). CDR1 and CDR2 (germline): LNHDA, SQIVND (reference sequence). This CDR3 spans 15 amino acids. Trimming stripped 3 bases from V and 6 bases from J, with 14 bases between. The CDR3 protein is CASSIELADAGELFF. The CDR3 DNA reads as TGTGCCAGTAGTATCGAGCTAGCTGACGCCGGGGAGCTGTTTTTT.

The gene calls are TRBV21-1 and TRBJ2-7. TRBV21-1 counts as a pseudogene. The CDR3 has 12 amino acids. CDR3 nucleotide sequence: TGTGCCAACCTGCCCTGGGGGTACGAGCAGTACTTC. Amino acid sequence: CANLPWGYEQYF.

The chain has TRBV2 and TRBJ1-1; D is possibly TRBD1 (6 bases). The CDR3 is 13 amino acids. The V gene lost 0 bases and the J gene lost 8 bases, with 10 bases spanning the gap. The V gene's germline CDR1 is SNHLY and CDR2 FYNNEI. The DNA for the CDR3 is TGTGCCAGCAGTGAAGCGCTTAGGGGGGAAGCTTTCTTT. Protein product: CASSEALRGEAFF. Combining the CDR3 with reference TRBV2 and TRBJ1-1 gives the whole variable domain EPEVTQTPSHQVTQMGQEVILRCVPISNHLYFYWYRQILGQKVEFLVSFYNNEISEKSEIFDDQFSVERPDGSNFTLKIRSTKLEDSAMYFCASSEALRGEAFFGQGTRLTVV.

The chain couples TRBV27 to TRBJ2-3; 7 bases map to TRBD1. With 7 bases clipped from V and 2 bases from J, the junction kept 15 bases outside the gene matches. CDR1 is MNHEY and CDR2 is SMNVEV in the germline V gene (reference sequence). The CDR3 extends over 17 amino acids. The CDR3 region is CASTPLLGGWPTDTQYF. The CDR3 DNA sequence: TGTGCCAGCACTCCGTTGTTAGGGGGCTGGCCCACAGATACGCAGTATTTT.